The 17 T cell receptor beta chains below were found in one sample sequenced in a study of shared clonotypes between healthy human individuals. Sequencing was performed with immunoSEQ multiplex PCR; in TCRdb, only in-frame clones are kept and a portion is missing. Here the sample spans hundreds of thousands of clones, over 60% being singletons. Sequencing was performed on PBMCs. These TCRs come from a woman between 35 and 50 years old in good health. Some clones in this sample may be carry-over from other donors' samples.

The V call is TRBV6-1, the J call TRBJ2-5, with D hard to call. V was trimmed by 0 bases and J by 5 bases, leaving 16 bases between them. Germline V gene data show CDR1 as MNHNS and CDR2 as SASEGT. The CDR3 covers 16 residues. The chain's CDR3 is CASSEARQALGETQYF. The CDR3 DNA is TGTGCCAGCAGTGAAGCGCGGCAGGCCCTCGGGGAGACCCAGTACTTC.

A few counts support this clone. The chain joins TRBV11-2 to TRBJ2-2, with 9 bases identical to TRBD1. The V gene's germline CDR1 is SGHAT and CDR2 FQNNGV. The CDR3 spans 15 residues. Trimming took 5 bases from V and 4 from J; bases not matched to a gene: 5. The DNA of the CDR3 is TGTGCCAGCAGCCTGAGGGACAGGGTCACCGGGGAGCTGTTTTTT. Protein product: CASSLRDRVTGELFF.

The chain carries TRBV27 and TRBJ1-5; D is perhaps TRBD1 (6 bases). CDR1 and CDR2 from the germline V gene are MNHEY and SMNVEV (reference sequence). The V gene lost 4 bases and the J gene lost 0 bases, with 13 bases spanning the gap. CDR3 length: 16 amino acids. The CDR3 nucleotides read TGTGCCAGCAGTTCCCCCAGGGGCGGTAGCAATCAGCCCCAGCATTTT. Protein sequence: CASSSPRGGSNQPQHF.

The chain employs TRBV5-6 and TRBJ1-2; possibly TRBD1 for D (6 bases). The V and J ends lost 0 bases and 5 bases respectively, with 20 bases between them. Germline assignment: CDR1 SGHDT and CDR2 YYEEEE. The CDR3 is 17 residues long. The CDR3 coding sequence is TGTGCCAGCAGCTTGGGAGGAGACGGGCAGGGGCCGTATGGCTACACCTTC. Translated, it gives CASSLGGDGQGPYGYTF.

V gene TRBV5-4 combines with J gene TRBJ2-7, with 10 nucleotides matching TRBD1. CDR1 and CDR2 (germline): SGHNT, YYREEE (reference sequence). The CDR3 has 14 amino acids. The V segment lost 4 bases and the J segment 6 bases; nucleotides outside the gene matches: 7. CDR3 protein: CASSPRDRGREQYF. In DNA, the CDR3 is TGTGCCAGCAGCCCCCGGGACAGGGGACGCGAGCAGTACTTC.

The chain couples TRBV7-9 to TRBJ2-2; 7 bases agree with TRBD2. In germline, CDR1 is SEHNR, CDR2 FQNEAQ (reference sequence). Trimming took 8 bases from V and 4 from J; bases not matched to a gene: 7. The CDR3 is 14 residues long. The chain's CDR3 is CASEAGVATGELFF. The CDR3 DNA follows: TGTGCCAGCGAGGCGGGAGTCGCCACCGGGGAGCTGTTTTTT.

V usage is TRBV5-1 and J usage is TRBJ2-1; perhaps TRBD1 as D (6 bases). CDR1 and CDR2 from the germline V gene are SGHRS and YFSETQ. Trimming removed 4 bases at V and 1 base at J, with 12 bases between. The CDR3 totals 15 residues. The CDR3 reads CASSIAGVSYNEQFF. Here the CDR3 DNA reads TGCGCCAGCAGCATCGCAGGGGTTTCCTACAATGAGCAGTTCTTC.

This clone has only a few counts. The CDR3 DNA reads as TGCAGCGTTAGGACAGGGGTGACCTACGAGCAGTACTTC. Encoded protein: CSVRTGVTYEQYF. V is TRBV29-1 and J is TRBJ2-5, with 9 bases aligning to TRBD1. The tail of the sequence fits TRBJ2-7 better, so the J call may be wrong. Germline CDR1 is SQVTM and CDR2 is ANQGSEA. This CDR3 region has 13 residues.

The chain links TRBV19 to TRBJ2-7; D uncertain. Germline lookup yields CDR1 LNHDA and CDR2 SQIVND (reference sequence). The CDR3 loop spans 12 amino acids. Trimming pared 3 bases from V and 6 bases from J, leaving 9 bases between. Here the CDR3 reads CASSMNFREQYF. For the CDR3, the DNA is TGTGCCAGTAGTATGAACTTCCGCGAGCAGTACTTC.

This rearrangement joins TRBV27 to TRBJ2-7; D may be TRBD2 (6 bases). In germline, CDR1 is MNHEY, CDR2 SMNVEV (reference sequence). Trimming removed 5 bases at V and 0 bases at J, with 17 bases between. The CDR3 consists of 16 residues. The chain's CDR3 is CASSPLGGGLSYEQYF. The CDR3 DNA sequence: TGTGCCAGCAGTCCCCTTGGGGGAGGCCTCTCCTACGAGCAGTACTTC.

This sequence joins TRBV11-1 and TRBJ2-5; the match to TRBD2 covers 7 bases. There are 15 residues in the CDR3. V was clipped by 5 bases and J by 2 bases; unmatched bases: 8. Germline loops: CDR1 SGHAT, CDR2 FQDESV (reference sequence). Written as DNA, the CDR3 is TGTGCCAGCAGCCCGCGACTAGCCCGACAAGAGACCCAGTACTTC. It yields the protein CASSPRLARQETQYF.

This chain's CDR3 is CASSFVGEMDEQFF. The CDR3 coding sequence is TGTGCCAGCAGCTTTGTGGGGGAAATGGATGAGCAGTTCTTC. The chain uses TRBV11-1 and TRBJ2-1; D is tentatively TRBD1 or TRBD2 (5 bases each). The CDR3 totals 14 residues. Trimming removed 3 bases from V and 8 bases from J, with 14 bases in between. Germline values: CDR1 SGHAT, CDR2 FQDESV (reference sequence).

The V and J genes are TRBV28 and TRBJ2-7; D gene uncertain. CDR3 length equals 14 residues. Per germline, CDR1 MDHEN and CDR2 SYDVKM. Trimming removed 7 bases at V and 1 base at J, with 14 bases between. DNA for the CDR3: TGTGCCAGCACCTCAAAGCTCAGATCCTACGAGCAGTACTTC. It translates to CASTSKLRSYEQYF.

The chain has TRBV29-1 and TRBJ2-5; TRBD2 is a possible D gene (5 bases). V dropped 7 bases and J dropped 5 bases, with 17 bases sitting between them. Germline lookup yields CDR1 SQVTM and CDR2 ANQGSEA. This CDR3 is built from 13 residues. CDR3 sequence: CSATQLGDETQYF. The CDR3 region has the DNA TGCAGCGCGACCCAACTAGGAGATGAGACCCAGTACTTC.

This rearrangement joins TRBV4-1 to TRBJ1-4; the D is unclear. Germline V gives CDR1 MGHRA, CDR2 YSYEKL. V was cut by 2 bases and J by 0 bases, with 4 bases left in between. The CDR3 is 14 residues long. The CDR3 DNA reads TGCGCCAGCAGCCAAAGGGCAACTAATGAAAAACTGTTTTTT. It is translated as CASSQRATNEKLFF.

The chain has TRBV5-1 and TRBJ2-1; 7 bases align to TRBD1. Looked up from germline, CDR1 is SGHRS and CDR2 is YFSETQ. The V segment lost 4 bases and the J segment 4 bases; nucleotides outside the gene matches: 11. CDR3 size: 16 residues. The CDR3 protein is CASSPTGTELYNEQFF. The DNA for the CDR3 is TGCGCCAGCAGCCCCACCGGGACAGAGCTATACAATGAGCAGTTCTTC.

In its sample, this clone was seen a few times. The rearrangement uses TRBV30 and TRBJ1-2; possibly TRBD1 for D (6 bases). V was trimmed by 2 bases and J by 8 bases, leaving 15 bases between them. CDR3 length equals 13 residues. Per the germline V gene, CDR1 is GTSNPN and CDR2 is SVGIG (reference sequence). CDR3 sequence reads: CAWSPPGAGGYTF. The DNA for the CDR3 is TGTGCCTGGAGTCCGCCGGGGGCCGGAGGCTACACCTTC.